This TCR beta chain originates from a study of response to subunit inactivated influenza vaccine. Notes on the study in general: After each seasonal influenza vaccination, few new T cells are recruited, the authors suggested.

From germline, CDR1 is MDHEN and CDR2 SYDVKM. This CDR3 region has 12 residues. Between the trimmed V and J ends, which lost 5 bases and 0 bases, there was a span of 5 bases. TCRdb re-called the RT-PCR reads with MiXCR, one entry per CDR3 protein. The sample includes 550,000 to 800,000 distinct CDR3 sequences, 15% to 18% of them seen just once. This clonotype was detected ten times or more. Its antigen is unidentified. The clonotype was recovered from a man aged 50-59 years who received an inactivated influenza vaccine. The sample here was PBMCs from blood, taken about 12 days after vaccination. The chain uses TRBV28 and TRBJ2-7; D not resolved. The CDR3 is CASSISSYEQYF. CDR3 DNA sequence: TGTGCCAGCAGTATTAGCTCCTACGAGCAGTACTTC.